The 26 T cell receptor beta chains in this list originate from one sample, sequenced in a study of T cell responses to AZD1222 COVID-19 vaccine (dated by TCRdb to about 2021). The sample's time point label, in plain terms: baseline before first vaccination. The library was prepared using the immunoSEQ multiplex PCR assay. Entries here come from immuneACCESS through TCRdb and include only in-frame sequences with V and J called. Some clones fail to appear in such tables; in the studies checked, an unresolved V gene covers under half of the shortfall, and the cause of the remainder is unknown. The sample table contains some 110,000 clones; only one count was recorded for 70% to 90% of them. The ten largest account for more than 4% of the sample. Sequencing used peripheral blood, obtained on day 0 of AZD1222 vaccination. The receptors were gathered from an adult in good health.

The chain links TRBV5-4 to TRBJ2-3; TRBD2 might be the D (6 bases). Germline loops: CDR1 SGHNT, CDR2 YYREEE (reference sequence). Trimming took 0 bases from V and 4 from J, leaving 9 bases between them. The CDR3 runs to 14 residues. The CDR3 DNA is TGTGCCAGCAGCTTGGCGGGCGGGGCAGATACGCAGTATTTT. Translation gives CASSLAGGADTQYF.

Here the CDR3 reads CASSYGQRDEQFF. The DNA of the CDR3 is TGTGCCAGCAGTTACGGGCAGAGGGATGAGCAGTTCTTC. J is TRBJ2-1 and V is TRBV6-6, with D possibly TRBD2 on 5 matching bases. Germline V gives CDR1 MNHNY, CDR2 SVGAGI (reference sequence). V was pared by 2 bases and J by 8 bases, with 10 bases between. This CDR3 has 13 amino acids.

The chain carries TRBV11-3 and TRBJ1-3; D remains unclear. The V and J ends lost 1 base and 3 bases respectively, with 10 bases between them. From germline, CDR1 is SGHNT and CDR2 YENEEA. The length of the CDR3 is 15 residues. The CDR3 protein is CASSLGGAVGNTIYF. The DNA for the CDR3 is TGTGCCAGCAGCTTAGGAGGAGCCGTTGGAAACACCATATATTTT.

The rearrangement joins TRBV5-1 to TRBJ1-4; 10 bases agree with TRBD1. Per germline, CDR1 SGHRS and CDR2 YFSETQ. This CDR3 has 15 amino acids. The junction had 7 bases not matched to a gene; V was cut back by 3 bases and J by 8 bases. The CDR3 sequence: CASSWAGTGEEKLFF. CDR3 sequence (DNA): TGCGCCAGCAGCTGGGCCGGGACAGGGGAGGAAAAACTGTTTTTT.

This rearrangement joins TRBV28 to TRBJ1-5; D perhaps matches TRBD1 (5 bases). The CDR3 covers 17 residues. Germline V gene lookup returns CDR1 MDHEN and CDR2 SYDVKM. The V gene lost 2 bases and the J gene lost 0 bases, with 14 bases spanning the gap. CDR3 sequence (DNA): TGTGCCAGCAGTTTAAACCAGGGACCCTATAGCAATCAGCCCCAGCATTTT. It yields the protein CASSLNQGPYSNQPQHF. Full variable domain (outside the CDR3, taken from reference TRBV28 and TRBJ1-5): DVKVTQSSRYLVKRTGEKVFLECVQDMDHENMFWYRQDPGLGLRLIYFSYDVKMKEKGDIPEGYSVSREKKERFSLILESASTNQTSMYLCASSLNQGPYSNQPQHFGDGTRLSIL.

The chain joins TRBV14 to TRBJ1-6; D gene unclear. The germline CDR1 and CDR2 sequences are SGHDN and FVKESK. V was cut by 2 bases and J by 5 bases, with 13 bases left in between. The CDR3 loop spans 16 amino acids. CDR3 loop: CASSQTGPYDNSPLHF. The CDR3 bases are TGTGCCAGCAGCCAAACGGGCCCGTACGATAATTCACCCCTCCACTTT.

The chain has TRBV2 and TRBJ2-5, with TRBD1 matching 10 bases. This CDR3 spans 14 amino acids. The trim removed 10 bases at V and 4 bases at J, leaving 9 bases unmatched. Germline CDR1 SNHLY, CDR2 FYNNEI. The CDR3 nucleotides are TGTGCCAAAGGAGGGACAGGGGACCTAGAGACCCAGTACTTC. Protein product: CAKGGTGDLETQYF.

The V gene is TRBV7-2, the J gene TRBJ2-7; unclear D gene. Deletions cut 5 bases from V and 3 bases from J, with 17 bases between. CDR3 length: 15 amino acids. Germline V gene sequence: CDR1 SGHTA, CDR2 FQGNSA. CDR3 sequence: CASSVPLRTDYEQYF. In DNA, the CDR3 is TGTGCCAGCAGCGTACCGTTGCGGACCGACTACGAGCAGTACTTC.

The chain's CDR3 is CASSKTGDLIYF. The CDR3, as DNA: TGTGCCAGCAGCAAAACAGGAGACCTAATATATTTT. This sequence joins TRBV7-2 and TRBJ1-3; D might be TRBD1 (5 bases). This CDR3 comprises 12 residues. The V and J ends lost 5 bases and 13 bases respectively, with 15 bases between them. Germline CDR1 and CDR2: SGHTA and FQGNSA.

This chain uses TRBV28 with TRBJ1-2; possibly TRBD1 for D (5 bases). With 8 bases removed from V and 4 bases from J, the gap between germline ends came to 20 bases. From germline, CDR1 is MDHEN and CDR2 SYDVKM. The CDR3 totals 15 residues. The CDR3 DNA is TGTGCCAGCGGACGAAGTGGGGCTATAGGCTATGGCTACACCTTC. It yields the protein CASGRSGAIGYGYTF.

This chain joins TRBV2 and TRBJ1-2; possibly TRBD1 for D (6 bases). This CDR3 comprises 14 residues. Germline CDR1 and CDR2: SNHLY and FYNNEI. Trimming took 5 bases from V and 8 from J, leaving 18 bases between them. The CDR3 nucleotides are TGTGCCAGCAGTTTCGCTGAGGACGGGGGCGGCTACACCTTC. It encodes CASSFAEDGGGYTF.

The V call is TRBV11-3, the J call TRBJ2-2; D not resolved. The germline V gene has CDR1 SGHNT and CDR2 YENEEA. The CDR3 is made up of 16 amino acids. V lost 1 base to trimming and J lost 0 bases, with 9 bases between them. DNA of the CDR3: TGTGCCAGCAGCTTAGCTTCGTACGCGAACACCGGGGAGCTGTTTTTT. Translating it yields CASSLASYANTGELFF.

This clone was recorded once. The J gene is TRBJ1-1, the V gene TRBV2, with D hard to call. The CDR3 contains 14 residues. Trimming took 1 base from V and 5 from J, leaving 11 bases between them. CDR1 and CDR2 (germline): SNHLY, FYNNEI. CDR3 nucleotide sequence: TGTGCCAGCAGTGAAGGGAGGTATCGGACTGAAGCTTTCTTT. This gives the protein CASSEGRYRTEAFF.

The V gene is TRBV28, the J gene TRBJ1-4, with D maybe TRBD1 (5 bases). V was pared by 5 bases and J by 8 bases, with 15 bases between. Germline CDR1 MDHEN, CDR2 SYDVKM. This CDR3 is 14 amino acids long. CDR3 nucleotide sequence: TGTGCCAGCAGTCCCGGGACGGGGCGGGAAAAACTGTTTTTT. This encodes CASSPGTGREKLFF. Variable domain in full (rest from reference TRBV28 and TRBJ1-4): DVKVTQSSRYLVKRTGEKVFLECVQDMDHENMFWYRQDPGLGLRLIYFSYDVKMKEKGDIPEGYSVSREKKERFSLILESASTNQTSMYLCASSPGTGREKLFFGSGTQLSVL.

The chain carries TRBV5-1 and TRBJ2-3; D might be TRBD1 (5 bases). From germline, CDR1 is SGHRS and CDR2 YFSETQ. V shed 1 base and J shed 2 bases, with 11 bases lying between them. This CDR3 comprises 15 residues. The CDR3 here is CASSLLDSVTDTQYF. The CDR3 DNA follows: TGCGCCAGCAGCTTGCTCGACAGTGTCACAGATACGCAGTATTTT.

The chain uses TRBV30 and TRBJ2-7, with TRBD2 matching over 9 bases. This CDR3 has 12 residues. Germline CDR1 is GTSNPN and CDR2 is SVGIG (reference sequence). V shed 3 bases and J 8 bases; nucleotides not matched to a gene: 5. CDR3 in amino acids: CAWSGAGGQQYF. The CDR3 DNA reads TGTGCCTGGAGCGGAGCGGGGGGCCAGCAGTACTTC.

The CDR3 nucleotides are TGTGCCAGCCATGAACGGAGGGTGGGCACTGAAGCTTTCTTT. It encodes CASHERRVGTEAFF. This sequence joins TRBV18 and TRBJ1-1; no clear D. The CDR3 is 14 residues long. V lost 8 bases, J lost 4 bases, and 17 bases lay in between. Germline CDR1 KGHSH, CDR2 LQKENI.

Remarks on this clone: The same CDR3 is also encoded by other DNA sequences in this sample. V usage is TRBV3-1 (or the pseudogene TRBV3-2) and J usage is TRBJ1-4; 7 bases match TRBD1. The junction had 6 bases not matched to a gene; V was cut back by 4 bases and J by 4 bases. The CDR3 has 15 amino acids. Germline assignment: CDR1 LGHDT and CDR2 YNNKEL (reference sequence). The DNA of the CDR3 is TGTGCCAGCAGCCCGACCGGGACAGTTAATGAAAAACTGTTTTTT. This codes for CASSPTGTVNEKLFF.

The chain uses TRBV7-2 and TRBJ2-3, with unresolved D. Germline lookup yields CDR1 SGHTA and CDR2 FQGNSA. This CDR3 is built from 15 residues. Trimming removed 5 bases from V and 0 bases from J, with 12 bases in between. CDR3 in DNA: TGTGCCAGCAGCCCTATGGGGTTCAGCACAGATACGCAGTATTTT. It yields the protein CASSPMGFSTDTQYF.

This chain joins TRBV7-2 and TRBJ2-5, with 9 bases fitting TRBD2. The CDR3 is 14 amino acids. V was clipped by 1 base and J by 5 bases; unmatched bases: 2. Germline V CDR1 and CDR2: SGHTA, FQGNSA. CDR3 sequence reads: CASSLVAGAETQYF. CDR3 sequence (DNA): TGTGCCAGCAGCTTAGTAGCGGGGGCGGAGACCCAGTACTTC.

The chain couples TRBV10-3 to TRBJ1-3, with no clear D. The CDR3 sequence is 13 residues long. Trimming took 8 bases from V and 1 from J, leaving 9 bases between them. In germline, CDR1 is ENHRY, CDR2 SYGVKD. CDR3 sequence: CAIWSGSGNTIYF. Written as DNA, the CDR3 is TGTGCCATCTGGTCGGGGTCTGGAAACACCATATATTTT.

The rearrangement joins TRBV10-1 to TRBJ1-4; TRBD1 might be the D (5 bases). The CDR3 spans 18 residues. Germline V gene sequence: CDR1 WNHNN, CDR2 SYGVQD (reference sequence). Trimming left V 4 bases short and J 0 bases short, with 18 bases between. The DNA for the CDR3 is TGCGCCAGCAGTGCGTCTGAGGGGAACCTTGCAACTAATGAAAAACTGTTTTTT. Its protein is CASSASEGNLATNEKLFF.

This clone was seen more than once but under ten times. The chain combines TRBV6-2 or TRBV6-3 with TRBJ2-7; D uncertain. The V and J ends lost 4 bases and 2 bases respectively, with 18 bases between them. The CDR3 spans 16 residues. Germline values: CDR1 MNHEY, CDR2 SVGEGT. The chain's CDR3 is CASSWGRNTFTYEQYF. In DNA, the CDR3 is TGTGCCAGCAGTTGGGGTCGGAATACTTTCACCTACGAGCAGTACTTC.

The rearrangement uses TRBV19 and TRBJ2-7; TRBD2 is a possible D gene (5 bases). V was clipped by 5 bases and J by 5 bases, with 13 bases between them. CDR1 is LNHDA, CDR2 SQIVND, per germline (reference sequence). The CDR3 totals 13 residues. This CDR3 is CASSGEGLDEQYF. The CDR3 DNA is TGTGCCAGTAGTGGAGAGGGCCTGGACGAGCAGTACTTC.

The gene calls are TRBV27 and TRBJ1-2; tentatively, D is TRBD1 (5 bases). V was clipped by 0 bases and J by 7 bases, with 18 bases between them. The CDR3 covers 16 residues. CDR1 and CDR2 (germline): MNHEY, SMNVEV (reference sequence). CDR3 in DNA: TGTGCCAGCAGTTTATCTCAGATAACAGGTATTCGTGGCTACACCTTC. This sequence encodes CASSLSQITGIRGYTF.

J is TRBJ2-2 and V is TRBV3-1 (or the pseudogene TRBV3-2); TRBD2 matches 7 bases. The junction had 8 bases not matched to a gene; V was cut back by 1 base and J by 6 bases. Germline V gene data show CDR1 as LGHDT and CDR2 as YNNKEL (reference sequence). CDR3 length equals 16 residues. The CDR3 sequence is CASSQVVLAGAGELFF. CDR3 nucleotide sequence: TGTGCCAGCAGCCAAGTCGTCCTGGCGGGGGCCGGGGAGCTGTTTTTT.